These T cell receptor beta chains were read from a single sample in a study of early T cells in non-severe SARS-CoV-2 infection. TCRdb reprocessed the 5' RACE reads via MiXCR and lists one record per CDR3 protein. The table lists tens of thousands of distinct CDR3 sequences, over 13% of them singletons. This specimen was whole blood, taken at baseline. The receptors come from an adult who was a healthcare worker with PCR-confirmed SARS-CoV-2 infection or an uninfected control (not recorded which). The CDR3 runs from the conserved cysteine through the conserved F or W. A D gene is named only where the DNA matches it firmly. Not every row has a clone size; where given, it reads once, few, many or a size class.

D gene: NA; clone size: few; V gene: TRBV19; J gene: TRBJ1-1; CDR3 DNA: TGTGCCAGTAGTATTTGGGGGGCGGGTACTGAAGCTTTCTTT; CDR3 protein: CASSIWGAGTEAFF
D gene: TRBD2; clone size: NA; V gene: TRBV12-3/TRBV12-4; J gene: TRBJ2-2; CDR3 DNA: TGTGCCAGCAGCTCGGGACTAGCGGGCACCGGGGAGCTGTTTTTT; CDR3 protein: CASSSGLAGTGELFF
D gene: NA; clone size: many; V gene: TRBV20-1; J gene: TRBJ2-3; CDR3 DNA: TGCAGTGCTCCGACTAGCACAGATACGCAGTATTTT; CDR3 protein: CSAPTSTDTQYF
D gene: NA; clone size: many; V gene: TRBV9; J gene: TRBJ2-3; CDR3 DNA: TGTGCCAGCAGCGCATCTGAGGGGGGCGTGTTGGCTCACATCCAGTATTTT; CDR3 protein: CASSASEGGVLAHIQYF
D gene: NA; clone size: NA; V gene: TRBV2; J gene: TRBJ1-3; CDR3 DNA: TGTGCCAGCAGTGAGGAAAACACCATATATTTT; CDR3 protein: CASSEENTIYF
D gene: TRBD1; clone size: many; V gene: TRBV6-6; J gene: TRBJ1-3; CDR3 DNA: TGTGCCAGCAGCCTACAGGGGTCTGGAAACACCATATATTTT; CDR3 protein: CASSLQGSGNTIYF
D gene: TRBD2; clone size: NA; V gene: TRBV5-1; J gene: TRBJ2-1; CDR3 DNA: TGCGCCAGCAGCTTGCGGGCGGGAGACTACAATGAGCAGTTCTTC; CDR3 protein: CASSLRAGDYNEQFF
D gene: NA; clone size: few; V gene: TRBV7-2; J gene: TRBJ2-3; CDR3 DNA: TGTGCCAGCAGCGCCGCGTCGGCGGATACGCAGTATTTT; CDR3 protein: CASSAASADTQYF
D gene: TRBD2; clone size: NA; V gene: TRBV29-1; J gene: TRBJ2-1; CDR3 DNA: TGCAGCGTTGTTTTTGAGACTAGCGGGAGTTTCTACAATGAGCAGTTCTTC; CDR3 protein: CSVVFETSGSFYNEQFF
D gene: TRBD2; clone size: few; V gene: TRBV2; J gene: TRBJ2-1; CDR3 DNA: TGTGCCAGCAGTGAACAAGCGGGGGGGCCCCATGAGCAGTTCTTC; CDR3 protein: CASSEQAGGPHEQFF
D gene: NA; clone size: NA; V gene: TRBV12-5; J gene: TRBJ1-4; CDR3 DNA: TGTGCTAGTGGTTCGATAAAAGGACAGAGTCTTAATGAAAAACTGTTTTTT; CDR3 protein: CASGSIKGQSLNEKLFF
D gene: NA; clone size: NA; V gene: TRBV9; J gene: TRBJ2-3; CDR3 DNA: TGTGCCAGCAGCGTAGGGTGGAGCACAGATACGCAGTATTTT; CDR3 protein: CASSVGWSTDTQYF
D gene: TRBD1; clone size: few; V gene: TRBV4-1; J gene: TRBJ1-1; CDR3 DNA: TGCGCCAGCAGCCTCCTCGACAGGGAGGACACTGAAGCTTTCTTT; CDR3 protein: CASSLLDREDTEAFF
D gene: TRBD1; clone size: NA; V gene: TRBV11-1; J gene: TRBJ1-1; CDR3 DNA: TGTGCCAGCAGCTCTCCCGAGGGGGCGTTCGCTTTCTTT; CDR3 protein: CASSSPEGAFAFF
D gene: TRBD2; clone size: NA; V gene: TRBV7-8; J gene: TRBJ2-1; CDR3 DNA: TGTGCCAGCAACTTAGGGTCTAGCGGACCCTACAATGAGCAGTTCTTC; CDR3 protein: CASNLGSSGPYNEQFF
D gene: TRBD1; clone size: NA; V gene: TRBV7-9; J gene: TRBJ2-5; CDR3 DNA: TGTGCCAGCAGCCAGTTCGGGACAGGCCAAGAGACCCAGTACTTC; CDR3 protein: CASSQFGTGQETQYF
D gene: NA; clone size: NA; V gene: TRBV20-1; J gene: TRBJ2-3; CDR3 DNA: TGCAGTGCTAGTGGGCAATGGTCCCTAGATACGCAGTATTTT; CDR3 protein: CSASGQWSLDTQYF
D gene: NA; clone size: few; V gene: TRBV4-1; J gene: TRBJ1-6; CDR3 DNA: TGCGCCAGCAGCCTTACAACGGAAGGATTTAATTCACCCCTCCACTTT; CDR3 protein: CASSLTTEGFNSPLHF
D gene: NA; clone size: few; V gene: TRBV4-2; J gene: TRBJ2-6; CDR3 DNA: TGTGCCAGCAGCCAAGATAGGGCTGATCGCTCTGGGGCCAACGTCCTGACTTTC; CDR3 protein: CASSQDRADRSGANVLTF
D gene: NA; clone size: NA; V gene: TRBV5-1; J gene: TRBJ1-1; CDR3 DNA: TGCGCCAGCAGCTCCCGCCCGGGAACGAACACTGAAGCTTTCTTT; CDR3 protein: CASSSRPGTNTEAFF
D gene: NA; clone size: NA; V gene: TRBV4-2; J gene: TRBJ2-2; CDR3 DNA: TGTGCCAGCAGCCGAGGGACAAGGAACACCGGGGAGCTGTTTTTT; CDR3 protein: CASSRGTRNTGELFF
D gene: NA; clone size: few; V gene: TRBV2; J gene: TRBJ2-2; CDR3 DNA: TGTGCCAGCAGTTTCGGGGGGCCTCTCACCGGGGAGCTGTTTTTT; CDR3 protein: CASSFGGPLTGELFF
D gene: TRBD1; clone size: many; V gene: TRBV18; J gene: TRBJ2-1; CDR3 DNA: TGTGCCAGCTCACCAGCAGGGGGCCAGTACAATGAGCAGTTCTTC; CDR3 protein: CASSPAGGQYNEQFF
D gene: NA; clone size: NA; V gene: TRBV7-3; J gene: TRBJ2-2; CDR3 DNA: TGTGCCAGCAGCCCTCGTCCGACCGGGGAGCTGTTTTTT; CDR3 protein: CASSPRPTGELFF
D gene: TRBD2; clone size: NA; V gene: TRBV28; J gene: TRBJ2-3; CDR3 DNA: TGTGCCAGCAGCCCGTTGGGCGGGAGGGCCCGGGATACGCAGTATTTT; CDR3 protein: CASSPLGGRARDTQYF
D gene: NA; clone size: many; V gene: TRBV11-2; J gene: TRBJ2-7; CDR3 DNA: TGTGCCAGCAGCGCGGGATTAGGGGCCTCCTACGAGCAGTACTTC; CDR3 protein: CASSAGLGASYEQYF
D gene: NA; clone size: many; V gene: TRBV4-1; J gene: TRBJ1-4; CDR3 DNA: TGCGCCAGCAGCCAAGGGTCCGAAAAACTGTTTTTT; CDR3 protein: CASSQGSEKLFF
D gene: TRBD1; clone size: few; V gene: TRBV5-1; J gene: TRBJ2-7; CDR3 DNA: TGCGCCAGCAGCTTGGCCGACAGGGACTACGAGCAGTACTTC; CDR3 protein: CASSLADRDYEQYF
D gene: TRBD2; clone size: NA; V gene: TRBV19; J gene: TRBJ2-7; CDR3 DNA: TGTGCCAGTAGTGGCGGGAGCTACGAGCAGTACTTC; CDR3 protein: CASSGGSYEQYF
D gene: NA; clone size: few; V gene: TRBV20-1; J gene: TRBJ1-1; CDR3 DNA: TGCAGTGCTAGAGATTCGATCCGGGACGGGGGTACTGAAGCTTTCTTT; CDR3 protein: CSARDSIRDGGTEAFF
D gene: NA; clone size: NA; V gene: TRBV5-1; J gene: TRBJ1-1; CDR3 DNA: TGCGCCAGCAGCGTCGAATGGAATACTGAAGCTTTCTTT; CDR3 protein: CASSVEWNTEAFF
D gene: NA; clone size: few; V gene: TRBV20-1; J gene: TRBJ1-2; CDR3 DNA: TGCAGTGCTATTACAGACCACTATGGCTACACCTTC; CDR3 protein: CSAITDHYGYTF
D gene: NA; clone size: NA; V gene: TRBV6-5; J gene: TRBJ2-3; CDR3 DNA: TGTGCCAGCAGACAGGGAGATCAGCCCCAGTATTTT; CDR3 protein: CASRQGDQPQYF
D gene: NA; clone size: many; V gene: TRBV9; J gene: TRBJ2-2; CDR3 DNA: TGTGCCAGCAGCGCACCCAGTGGGGTTAAGACCGGGGAGCTGTTTTTT; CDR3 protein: CASSAPSGVKTGELFF
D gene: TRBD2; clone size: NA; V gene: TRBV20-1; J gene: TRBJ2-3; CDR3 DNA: TGCAGTGCTACTAAGCCCAGCGGGGGGTTTGCAGATACGCAGTATTTT; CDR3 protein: CSATKPSGGFADTQYF
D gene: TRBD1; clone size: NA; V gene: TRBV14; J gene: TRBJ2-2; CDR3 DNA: TGTGCCAGCAGCCAGGCCAACAGGGGCGGGGAGCTGTTTTTT; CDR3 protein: CASSQANRGGELFF
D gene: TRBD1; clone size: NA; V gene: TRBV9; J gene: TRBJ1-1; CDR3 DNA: TGTGCCAGCAGCGTAGGACAGGGGGCGGCTGAAGCTTTCTTT; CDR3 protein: CASSVGQGAAEAFF
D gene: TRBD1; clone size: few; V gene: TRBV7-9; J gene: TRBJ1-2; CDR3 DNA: TGTGCCAGCAGCTGGACAGGGTCGAGATATGGCTACACCTTC; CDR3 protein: CASSWTGSRYGYTF
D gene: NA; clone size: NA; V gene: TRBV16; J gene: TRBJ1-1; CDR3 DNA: TGTGCCAGCAGCCAATCGTTAGGGACGGACACTGAAGCTTTCTTT; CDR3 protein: CASSQSLGTDTEAFF
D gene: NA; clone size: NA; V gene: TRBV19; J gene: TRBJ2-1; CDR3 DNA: TGTGCCACCCGGACAATGAATAATGAGCAGTTCTTC; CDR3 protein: CATRTMNNEQFF
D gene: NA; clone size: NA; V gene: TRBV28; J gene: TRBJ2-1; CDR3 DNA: TGTGCCAGCAGTTTAGGCCTAGCTTACAGCTCCTACAATGAGCAGTTCTTC; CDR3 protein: CASSLGLAYSSYNEQFF
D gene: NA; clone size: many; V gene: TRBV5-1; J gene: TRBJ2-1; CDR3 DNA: TGCGCCAGCAGCACCACAGGGACGTACTCCTACAATGAGCAGTTCTTC; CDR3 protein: CASSTTGTYSYNEQFF
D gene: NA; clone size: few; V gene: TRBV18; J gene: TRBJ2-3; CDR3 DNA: TGTGCCAGCTCACTGTTGGAGGGGCAAGATACGCAGTATTTT; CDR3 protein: CASSLLEGQDTQYF
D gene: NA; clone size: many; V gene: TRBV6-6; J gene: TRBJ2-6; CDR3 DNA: TGTGCCAGCAGTTACGCTTGGAGGGGTTCGGCCAACGTCCTGACTTTC; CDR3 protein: CASSYAWRGSANVLTF
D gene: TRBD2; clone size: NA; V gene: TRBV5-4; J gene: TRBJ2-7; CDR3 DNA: TGTGCCAGCAGCTTTGCGGGAGGAACTTACTACGAGCAGTACTTC; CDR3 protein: CASSFAGGTYYEQYF
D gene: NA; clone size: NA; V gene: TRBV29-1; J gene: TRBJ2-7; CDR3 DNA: TGCAGCGTTGTAGTTGTAGCTGGGGAGCAGTACTTC; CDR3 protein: CSVVVVAGEQYF
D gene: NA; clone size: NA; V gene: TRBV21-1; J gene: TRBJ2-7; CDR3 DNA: TGTGCCAGCAGCGGGGGGTTAGGCTACGAGCAGTACTTC; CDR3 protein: CASSGGLGYEQYF
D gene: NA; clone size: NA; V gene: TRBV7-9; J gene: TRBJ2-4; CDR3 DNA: TGTGCCAGCAGCCCCGCCGTAGCCAAAAACATTCAGTACTTC; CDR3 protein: CASSPAVAKNIQYF
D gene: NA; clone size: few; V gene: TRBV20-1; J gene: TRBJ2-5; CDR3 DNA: TGCAGTGCTAGAGATTGGAGGGGGCAGGAGACCCAGTACTTC; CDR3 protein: CSARDWRGQETQYF
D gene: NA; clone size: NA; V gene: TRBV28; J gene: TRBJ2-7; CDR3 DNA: TGTGCCAGCAGTTTACAGGGGAGCTCCTACGAGCAGTACTTC; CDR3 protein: CASSLQGSSYEQYF
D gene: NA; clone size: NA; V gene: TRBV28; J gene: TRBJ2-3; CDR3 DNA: TGTGCCAGCCAAATAACAGGGTTAGGATCAGATACGCAGTATTTT; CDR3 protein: CASQITGLGSDTQYF
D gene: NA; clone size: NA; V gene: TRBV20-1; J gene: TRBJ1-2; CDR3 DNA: TGCAGTGCTAGAGATCGTGGGGGCAACTATGGCTACACCTTC; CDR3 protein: CSARDRGGNYGYTF
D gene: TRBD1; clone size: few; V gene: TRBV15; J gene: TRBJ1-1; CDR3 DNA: TGTGCCACCGCTCTGGCCCTGCCCGCGGAGGGGGCAAACACTGAAGCTTTCTTT; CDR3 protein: CATALALPAEGANTEAFF
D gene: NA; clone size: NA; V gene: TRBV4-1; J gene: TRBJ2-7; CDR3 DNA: TGCGCCAGCAGCCAAGCCAACCCCTACGAGCAGTACTTC; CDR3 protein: CASSQANPYEQYF